This note documents a single T cell receptor beta chain sequence. The data belong to a study of blood T cells in healthy people across ages. A sample-barcoded 5' primer and a J-beta primer mix were used in a second PCR of about 7 to 12 cycles. Via MiXCR, TCRdb re-called the 5' RACE reads, giving one row per CDR3 protein. Among 980,000 or so distinct CDR3 sequences listed, around 49% were seen once. CDR3 length: 18 amino acids. Germline loops: CDR1 SGHDN, CDR2 FVKESK. V dropped 0 bases and J dropped 6; count of bases not matched to a gene: 10. Sequencing was carried out using blood. This chain links TRBV14 with TRBJ2-3, with 12 nucleotides matching TRBD2. The sequence was collected from a man aged 30-40 years in good health. The CDR3 coding sequence is TGTGCCAGCAGCCAAGAATTCCGACTAGCGGGAGAGTCGGATACGCAGTATTTT. This translates into CASSQEFRLAGESDTQYF.